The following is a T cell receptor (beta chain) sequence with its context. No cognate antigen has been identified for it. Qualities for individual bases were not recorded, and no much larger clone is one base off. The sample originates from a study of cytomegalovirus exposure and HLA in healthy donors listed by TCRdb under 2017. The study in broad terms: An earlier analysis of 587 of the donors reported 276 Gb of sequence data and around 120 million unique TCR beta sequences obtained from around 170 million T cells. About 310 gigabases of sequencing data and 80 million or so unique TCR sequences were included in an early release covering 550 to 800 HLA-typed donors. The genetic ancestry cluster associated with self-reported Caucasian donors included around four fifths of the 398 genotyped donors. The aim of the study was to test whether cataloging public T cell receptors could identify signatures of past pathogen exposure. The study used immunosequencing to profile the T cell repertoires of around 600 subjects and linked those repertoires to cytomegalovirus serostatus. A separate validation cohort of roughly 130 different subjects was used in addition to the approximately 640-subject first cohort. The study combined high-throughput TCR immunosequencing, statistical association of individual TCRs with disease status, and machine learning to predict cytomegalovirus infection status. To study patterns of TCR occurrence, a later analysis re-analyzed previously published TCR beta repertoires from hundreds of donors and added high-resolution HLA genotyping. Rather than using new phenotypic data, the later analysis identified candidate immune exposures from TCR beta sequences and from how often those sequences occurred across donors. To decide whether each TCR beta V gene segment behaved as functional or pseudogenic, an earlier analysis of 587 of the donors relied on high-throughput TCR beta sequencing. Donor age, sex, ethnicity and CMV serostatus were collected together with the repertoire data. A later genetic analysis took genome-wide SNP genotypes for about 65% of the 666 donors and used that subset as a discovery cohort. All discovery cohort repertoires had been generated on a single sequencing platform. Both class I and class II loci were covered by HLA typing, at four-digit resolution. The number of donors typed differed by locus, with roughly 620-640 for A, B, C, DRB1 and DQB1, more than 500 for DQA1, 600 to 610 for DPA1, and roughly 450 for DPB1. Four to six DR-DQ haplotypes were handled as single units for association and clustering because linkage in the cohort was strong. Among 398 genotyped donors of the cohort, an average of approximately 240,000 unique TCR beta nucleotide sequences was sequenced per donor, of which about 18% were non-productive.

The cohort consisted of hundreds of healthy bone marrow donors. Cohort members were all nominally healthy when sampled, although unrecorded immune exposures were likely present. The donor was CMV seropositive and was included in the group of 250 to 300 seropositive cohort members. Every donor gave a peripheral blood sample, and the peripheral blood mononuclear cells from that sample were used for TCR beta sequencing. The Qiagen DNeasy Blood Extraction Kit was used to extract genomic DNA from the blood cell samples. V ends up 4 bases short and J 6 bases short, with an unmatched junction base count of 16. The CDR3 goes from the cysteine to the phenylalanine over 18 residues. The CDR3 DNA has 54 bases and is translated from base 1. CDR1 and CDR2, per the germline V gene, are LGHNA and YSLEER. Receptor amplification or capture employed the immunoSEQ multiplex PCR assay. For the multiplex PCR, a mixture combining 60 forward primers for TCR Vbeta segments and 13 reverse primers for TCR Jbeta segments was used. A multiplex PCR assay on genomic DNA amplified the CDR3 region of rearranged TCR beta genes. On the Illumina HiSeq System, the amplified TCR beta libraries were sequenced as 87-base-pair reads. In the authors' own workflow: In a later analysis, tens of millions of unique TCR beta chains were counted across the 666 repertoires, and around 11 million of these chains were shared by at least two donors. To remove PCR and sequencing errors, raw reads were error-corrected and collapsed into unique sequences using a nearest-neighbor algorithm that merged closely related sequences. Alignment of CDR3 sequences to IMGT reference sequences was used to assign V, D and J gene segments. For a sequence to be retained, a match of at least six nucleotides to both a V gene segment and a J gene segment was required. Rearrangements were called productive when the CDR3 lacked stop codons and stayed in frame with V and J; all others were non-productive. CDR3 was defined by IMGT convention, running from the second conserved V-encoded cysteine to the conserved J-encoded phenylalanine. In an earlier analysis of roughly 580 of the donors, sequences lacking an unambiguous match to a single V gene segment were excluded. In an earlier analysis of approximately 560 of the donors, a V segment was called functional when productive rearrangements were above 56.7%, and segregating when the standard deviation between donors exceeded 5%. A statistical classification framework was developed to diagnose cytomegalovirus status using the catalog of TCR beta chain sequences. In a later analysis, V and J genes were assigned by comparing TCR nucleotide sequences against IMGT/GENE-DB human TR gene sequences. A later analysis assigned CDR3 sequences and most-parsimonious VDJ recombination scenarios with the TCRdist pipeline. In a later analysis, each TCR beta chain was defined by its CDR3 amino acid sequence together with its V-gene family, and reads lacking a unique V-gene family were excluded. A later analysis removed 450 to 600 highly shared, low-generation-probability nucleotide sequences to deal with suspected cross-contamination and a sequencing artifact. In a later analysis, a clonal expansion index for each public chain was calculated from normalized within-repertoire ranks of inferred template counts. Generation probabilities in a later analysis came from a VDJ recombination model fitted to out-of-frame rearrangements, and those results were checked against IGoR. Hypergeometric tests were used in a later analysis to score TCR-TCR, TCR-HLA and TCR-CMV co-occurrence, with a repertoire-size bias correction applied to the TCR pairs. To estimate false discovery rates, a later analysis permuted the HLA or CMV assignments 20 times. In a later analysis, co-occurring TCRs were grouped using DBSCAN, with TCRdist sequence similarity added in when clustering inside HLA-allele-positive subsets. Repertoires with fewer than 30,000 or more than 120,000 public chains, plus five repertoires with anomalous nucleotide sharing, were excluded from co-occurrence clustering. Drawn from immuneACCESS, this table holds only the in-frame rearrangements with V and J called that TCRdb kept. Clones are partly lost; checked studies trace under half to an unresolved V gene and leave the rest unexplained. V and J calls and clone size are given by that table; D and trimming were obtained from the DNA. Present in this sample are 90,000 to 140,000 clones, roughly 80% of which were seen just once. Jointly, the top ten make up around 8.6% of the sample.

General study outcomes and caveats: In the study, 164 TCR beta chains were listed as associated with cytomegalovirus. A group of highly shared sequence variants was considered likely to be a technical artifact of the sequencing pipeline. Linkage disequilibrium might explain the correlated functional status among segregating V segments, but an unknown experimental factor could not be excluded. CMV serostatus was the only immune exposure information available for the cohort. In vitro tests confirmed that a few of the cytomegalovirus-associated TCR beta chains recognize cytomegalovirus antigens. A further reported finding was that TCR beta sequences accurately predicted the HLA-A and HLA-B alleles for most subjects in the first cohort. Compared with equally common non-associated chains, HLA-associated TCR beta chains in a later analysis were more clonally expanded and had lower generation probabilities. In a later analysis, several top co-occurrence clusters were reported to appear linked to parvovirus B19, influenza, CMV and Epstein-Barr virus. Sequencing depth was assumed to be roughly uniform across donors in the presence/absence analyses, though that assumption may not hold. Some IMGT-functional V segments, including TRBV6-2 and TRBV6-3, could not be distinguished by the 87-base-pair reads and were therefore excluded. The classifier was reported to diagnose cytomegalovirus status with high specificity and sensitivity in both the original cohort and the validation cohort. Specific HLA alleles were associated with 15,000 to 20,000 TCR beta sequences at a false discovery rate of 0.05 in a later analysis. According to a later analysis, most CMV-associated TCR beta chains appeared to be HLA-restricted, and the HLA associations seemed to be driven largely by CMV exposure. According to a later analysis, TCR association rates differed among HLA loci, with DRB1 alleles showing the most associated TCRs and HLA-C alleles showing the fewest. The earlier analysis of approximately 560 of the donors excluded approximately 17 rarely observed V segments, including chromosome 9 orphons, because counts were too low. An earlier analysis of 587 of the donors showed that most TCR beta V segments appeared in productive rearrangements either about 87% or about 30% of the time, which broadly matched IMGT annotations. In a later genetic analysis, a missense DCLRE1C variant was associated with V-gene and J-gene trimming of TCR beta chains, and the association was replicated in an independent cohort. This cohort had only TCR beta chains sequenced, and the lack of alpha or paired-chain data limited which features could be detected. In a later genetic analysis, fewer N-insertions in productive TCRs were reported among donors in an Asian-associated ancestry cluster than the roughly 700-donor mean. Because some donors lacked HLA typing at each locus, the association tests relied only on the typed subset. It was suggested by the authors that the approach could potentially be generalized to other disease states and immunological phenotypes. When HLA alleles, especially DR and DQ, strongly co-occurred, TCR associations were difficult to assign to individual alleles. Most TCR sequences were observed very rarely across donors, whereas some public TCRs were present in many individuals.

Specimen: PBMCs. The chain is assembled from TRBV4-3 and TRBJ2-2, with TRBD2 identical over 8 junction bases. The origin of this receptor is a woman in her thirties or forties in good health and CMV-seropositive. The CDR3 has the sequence CASSPSYSAGVFSGELFF. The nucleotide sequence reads TGCGCCAGCAGCCCCTCCTATTCAGCGGGGGTGTTCTCCGGGGAGCTGTTTTTT.